The 4 T cell receptor beta chains given below trace back to one sample, sequenced in a study of blood T cell repertoires in COVID-19. The repertoire was sequenced with immunoSEQ multiplex PCR; TCRdb's copy has only in-frame clones and lacks some. The sample has roughly 160,000 clones; more than 90% are singletons. Sequencing input: peripheral blood. These receptors were taken from a man aged 45-65 years with acute or convalescent COVID-19.

V usage is TRBV30 and J usage is TRBJ2-6, with 8 bases fitting TRBD1. Losses at the gene ends were 5 bases for V and 4 bases for J; bases not matched to a gene: 7. Germline V CDR1 and CDR2: GTSNPN, SVGIG (reference sequence). The CDR3 totals 15 residues. The CDR3 spells CAWDRGDYGANVLTF. The CDR3 DNA reads as TGTGCCTGGGACAGGGGTGATTACGGGGCCAACGTCCTGACTTTC. The full variable domain, completed using reference TRBV30 and TRBJ2-6, is SQTIHQWPATLVQPVGSPLSLECTVEGTSNPNLYWYRQAAGRGLQLLFYSVGIGQISSEVPQNLSASRPQDRQFILSSKKLLLSDSGFYLCAWDRGDYGANVLTFGAGSRLTVL.

The chain combines TRBV19 with TRBJ2-7; 9 nucleotides align to TRBD2. Germline assignment: CDR1 LNHDA and CDR2 SQIVND (reference sequence). With V trimmed by 11 bases and J by 0 bases, 5 bases remained unmatched. CDR3 size: 13 residues. The CDR3 here is CAVSSGSSYEQYF. As DNA, the CDR3 is TGTGCCGTAAGTAGCGGGAGCTCCTACGAGCAGTACTTC.

The chain links TRBV29-1 to TRBJ1-2; 12 bases align to TRBD1. The CDR3 consists of 13 residues. Germline V gene data show CDR1 as SQVTM and CDR2 as ANQGSEA. V was clipped by 6 bases and J by 7 bases; unmatched bases: 6. CDR3 sequence reads: CSVRDRGLGGYTF. Here the CDR3 DNA reads TGCAGCGTGCGGGACAGGGGGCTCGGTGGCTACACCTTC.

The CDR3 region has the DNA TGCGCCAGCAGCTTGCGGCAGGGGGAAGAAAAACTGTTTTTT. Protein: CASSLRQGEEKLFF. The rearrangement joins TRBV5-1 to TRBJ1-4, with 7 bases matching TRBD1. V lost 1 base, J lost 8 bases, and 5 bases stayed unmatched. Per the germline V gene, CDR1 is SGHRS and CDR2 is YFSETQ. The CDR3 has 14 residues. Based on the CDR3 plus reference TRBV5-1 and TRBJ1-4, the full variable domain is KAGVTQTPRYLIKTRGQQVTLSCSPISGHRSVSWYQQTPGQGLQFLFEYFSETQRNKGNFPGRFSGRQFSNSRSEMNVSTLELGDSALYLCASSLRQGEEKLFFGSGTQLSVL.